The clone carrying this T cell receptor beta chain was counted only a few times. Germline loops: CDR1 KGHSH, CDR2 LQKENI. The CDR3 sequence is 14 residues long. The V end lost 4 bases, the J end lost 1 base, and 10 bases lay between the germline ends. Sequencing used immunoSEQ multiplex PCR; TCRdb keeps in-frame clones, though not all of them. The sample has about 130,000 clones, approximately 80% seen once; the top ten hold 3%. The data belong to a study of blood T cell repertoires in COVID-19. This receptor was taken from a woman older than 75 with acute or convalescent COVID-19. The specimen sequenced was peripheral blood. The V gene is TRBV18, the J gene TRBJ1-1; D uncertain. The CDR3 DNA follows: TGTGCCAGCTCACGCGGGGATAGGAACACTGAAGCTTTCTTT. It specifies CASSRGDRNTEAFF.